This T cell receptor (beta chain) came from a study of identical twins. For this clonotype: Its antigen remains unidentified.

Germline-derived CDR1 and CDR2 are MNHNS and SASEGT. The V gene end was trimmed by 6 bases and the J gene end by 7 bases; junction bases not matched to a gene: 15. The CDR3 contains 16 residues. The cDNA had a unique molecular identifier and a template-switch universal primer site. TCRdb reanalysed the 5' RACE reads using MiXCR and keeps one entry per CDR3 protein. The table lists about 340,000 distinct CDR3 sequences, 9% to 15% of them singletons. The study, taken as a whole, reports: While abundant cord blood beta clonotypes carried fewer insertions, memory repertoires showed no such pattern.

The same sample was also studied in work on yellow fever vaccine responses in identical twins. That investigation notes: Reportedly, twins showed a vaccine T cell response that looked partly convergent and partly personalized.

The clonotype was recovered from a woman younger than 30 in good health. This sequence joins TRBV6-1 and TRBJ2-3, with 8 bases that match TRBD2. The sequencing sample was made of CD8+ T cells sorted from blood. CDR3 sequence: CASRSGLAGPGYTQYF. CDR3 DNA: TGTGCCAGCAGAAGCGGACTAGCAGGTCCGGGGTATACGCAGTATTTT.